This T cell receptor beta chain originates from a study of blood T cell repertoires in COVID-19. Turning to the study itself: T cells, B-cell-depleted T cells, or PBMCs supplied cDNA or gDNA.

Clones were sequenced by immunoSEQ multiplex PCR, and TCRdb holds only the in-frame ones, with some missing. The top ten hold approximately 51% of the sample, which has approximately 70,000 clones, around 65% seen once. The ends were cut back, 6 bases at V and 6 bases at J, with 8 bases in the middle. In germline, CDR1 is KGHSH, CDR2 LQKENI. This CDR3 is 12 amino acids long. The chain joins TRBV18 to TRBJ1-4, with no clear D. Sample: PBMCs or T cells enriched from blood (not recorded which). This TCR was recovered from an older woman who had been exposed to COVID-19. The CDR3 sequence: CASSQGDEKLFF. For the CDR3, the DNA is TGTGCCAGCTCCCAAGGAGATGAAAAACTGTTTTTT. Full variable domain (missing parts from reference TRBV18 and TRBJ1-4): NAGVMQNPRHLVRRRGQEARLRCSPMKGHSHVYWYRQLPEEGLKFMVYLQKENIIDESGMPKERFSAEFPKEGPSILRIQQVVRGDSAAYFCASSQGDEKLFFGSGTQLSVL.